These T cell receptor beta chains were read from a single sample in a study of T cells in Graves' hyperthyroidism and ophthalmopathy. TCRdb recomputed calls from the multiplex PCR reads with MiXCR, one row per CDR3 protein. Altogether 250,000 to 300,000 distinct CDR3 sequences are present, roughly 15% being singletons, with the ten largest covering 30% to 35%. The sequencing input was blood. The receptors shown here come from a woman in her fifties or sixties with Graves' hyperthyroidism that later progressed to Graves' ophthalmopathy. Each CDR3 is given with its conserved first and last residue. A D gene is named only where the DNA matches it firmly. Clone size is given for some rows only: seen once, a few or many times, or a class if the clone is expanded.

d_gene: -
v_gene: TRBV18
abundance: many
j_gene: TRBJ2-7
CDR3nt: TGTGCCAGCTCACCGACGAAGACAACTACCTACGAGCAGTACTTC
CDR3aa: CASSPTKTTTYEQYF

d_gene: TRBD2
v_gene: TRBV10-3
abundance: -
j_gene: TRBJ2-1
CDR3nt: TGTGCCAGAGTTTCAGCGGGGAGCTCCTACAATGAGCAGTTCTTC
CDR3aa: CARVSAGSSYNEQFF

d_gene: -
v_gene: TRBV9
abundance: few
j_gene: TRBJ2-3
CDR3nt: TGTGCCAGCAGCGTAGAGTTCGGGAGCGCCACAGATACGCAGTATTTT
CDR3aa: CASSVEFGSATDTQYF

d_gene: -
v_gene: TRBV5-4
abundance: many
j_gene: TRBJ2-5
CDR3nt: TGTGCCAGCAGCACGGAGGGACGGATCCAAGAGACCCAGTACTTC
CDR3aa: CASSTEGRIQETQYF

d_gene: -
v_gene: TRBV4-1
abundance: -
j_gene: TRBJ2-1
CDR3nt: TGCGCCAGCAGCCCCCCTTTCGGACGGCAGGGGCAGTTCTTC
CDR3aa: CASSPPFGRQGQFF

d_gene: TRBD2
v_gene: TRBV2
abundance: many
j_gene: TRBJ2-1
CDR3nt: TGTGCCAGCGGGGACCGCTCAGCGGGAACCTACAATGAGCAGTTCTTC
CDR3aa: CASGDRSAGTYNEQFF

d_gene: -
v_gene: TRBV7-2
abundance: many
j_gene: TRBJ2-1
CDR3nt: TGTGCCAGCAGCCCCGGCCGCACGGGCCTCAATGAGCAGTTCTTC
CDR3aa: CASSPGRTGLNEQFF

d_gene: -
v_gene: TRBV6-1
abundance: -
j_gene: TRBJ2-7
CDR3nt: TGTGCCAGCAGGCCAAGCAGCTCCTACGAGCAGTACTTC
CDR3aa: CASRPSSSYEQYF

d_gene: -
v_gene: TRBV7-2
abundance: many
j_gene: TRBJ2-1
CDR3nt: TGTGCCAGCACCAAGGAGGTGGGAGTATGGTACAATGAGCAGTTCTTC
CDR3aa: CASTKEVGVWYNEQFF

d_gene: TRBD1
v_gene: TRBV6-2/TRBV6-3
abundance: few
j_gene: TRBJ1-2
CDR3nt: TGTGCCAGCAGCAGCGTCCGGAGGGGGCGCCGCGGTGGCTACACCTTC
CDR3aa: CASSSVRRGRRGGYTF